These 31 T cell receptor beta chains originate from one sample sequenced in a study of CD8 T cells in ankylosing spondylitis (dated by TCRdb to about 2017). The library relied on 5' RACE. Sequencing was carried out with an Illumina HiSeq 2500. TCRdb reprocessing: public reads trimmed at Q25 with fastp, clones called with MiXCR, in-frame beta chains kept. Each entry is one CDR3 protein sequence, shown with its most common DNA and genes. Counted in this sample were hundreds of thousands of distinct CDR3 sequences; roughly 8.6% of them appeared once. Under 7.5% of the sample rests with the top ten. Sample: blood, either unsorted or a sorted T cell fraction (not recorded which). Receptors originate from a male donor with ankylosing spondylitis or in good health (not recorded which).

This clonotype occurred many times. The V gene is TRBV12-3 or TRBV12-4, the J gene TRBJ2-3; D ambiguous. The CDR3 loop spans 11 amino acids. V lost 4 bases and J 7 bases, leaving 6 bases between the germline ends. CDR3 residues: CASSYRNTQYF. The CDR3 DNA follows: TGTGCCAGCAGTTATCGCAATACGCAGTATTTT.

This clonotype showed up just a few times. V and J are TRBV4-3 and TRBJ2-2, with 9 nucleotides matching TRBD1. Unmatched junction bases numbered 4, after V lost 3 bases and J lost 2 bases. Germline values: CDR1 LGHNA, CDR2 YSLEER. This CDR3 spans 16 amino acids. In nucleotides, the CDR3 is TGCGCCAGCAGCCAGGGGACAGGGAGTAACACCGGGGAGCTGTTTTTT. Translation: CASSQGTGSNTGELFF.

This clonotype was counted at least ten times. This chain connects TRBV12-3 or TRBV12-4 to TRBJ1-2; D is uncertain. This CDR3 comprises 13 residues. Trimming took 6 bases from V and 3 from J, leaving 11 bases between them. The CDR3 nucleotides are TGTGCCAGCAGCTTCGACGGCGACTATGGCTACACCTTC. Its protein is CASSFDGDYGYTF.

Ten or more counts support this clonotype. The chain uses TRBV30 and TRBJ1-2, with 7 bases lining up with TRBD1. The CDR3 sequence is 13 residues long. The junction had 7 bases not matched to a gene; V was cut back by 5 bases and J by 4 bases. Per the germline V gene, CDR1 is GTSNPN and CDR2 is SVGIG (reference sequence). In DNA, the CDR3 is TGTGCCTGGGCCGGGACAGCTCTCTATGGCTACACCTTC. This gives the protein CAWAGTALYGYTF. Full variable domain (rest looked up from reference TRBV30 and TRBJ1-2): SQTIHQWPATLVQPVGSPLSLECTVEGTSNPNLYWYRQAAGRGLQLLFYSVGIGQISSEVPQNLSASRPQDRQFILSSKKLLLSDSGFYLCAWAGTALYGYTFGSGTRLTVV.

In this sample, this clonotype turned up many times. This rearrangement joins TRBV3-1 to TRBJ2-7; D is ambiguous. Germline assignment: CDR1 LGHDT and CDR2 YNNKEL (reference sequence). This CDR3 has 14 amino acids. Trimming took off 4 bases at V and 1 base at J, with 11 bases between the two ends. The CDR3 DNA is TGTGCCAGCAGCCTCCTAAGCGAATCCTACGAGCAGTACTTC. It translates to CASSLLSESYEQYF.

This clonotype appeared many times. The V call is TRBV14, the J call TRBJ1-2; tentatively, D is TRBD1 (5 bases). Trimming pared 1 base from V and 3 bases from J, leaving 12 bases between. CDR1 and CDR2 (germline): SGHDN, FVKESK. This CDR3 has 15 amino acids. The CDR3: CASSQGLTVDYGYTF. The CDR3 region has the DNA TGTGCCAGCAGCCAAGGATTGACAGTAGACTATGGCTACACCTTC.

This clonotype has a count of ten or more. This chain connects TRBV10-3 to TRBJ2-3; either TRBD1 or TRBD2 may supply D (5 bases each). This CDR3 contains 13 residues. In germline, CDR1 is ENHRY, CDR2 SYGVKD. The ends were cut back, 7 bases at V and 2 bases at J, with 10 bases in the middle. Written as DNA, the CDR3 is TGTGCCATCACGGGGCGGTCCACAGATACGCAGTATTTT. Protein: CAITGRSTDTQYF.

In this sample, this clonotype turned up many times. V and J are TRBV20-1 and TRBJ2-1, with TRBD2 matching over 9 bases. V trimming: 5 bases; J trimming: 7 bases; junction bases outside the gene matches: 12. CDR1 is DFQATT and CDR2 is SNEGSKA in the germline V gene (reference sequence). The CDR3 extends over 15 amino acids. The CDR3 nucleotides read TGCAGTGCTGGGGATAGCGGGAGAAACAGGAATGAGCAGTTCTTC. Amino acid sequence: CSAGDSGRNRNEQFF.

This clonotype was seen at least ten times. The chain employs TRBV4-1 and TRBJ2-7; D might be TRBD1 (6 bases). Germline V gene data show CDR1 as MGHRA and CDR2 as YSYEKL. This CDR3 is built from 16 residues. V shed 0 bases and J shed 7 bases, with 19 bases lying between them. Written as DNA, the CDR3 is TGCGCCAGCAGCCAAGATCCGAGCAGGGGTCCGGGAGAGCAGTACTTC. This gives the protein CASSQDPSRGPGEQYF.

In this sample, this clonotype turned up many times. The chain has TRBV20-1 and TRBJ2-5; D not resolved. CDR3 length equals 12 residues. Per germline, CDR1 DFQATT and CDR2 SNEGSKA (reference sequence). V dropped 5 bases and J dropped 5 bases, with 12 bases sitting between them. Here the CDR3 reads CSASADAETQYF. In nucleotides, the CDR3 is TGCAGTGCTTCGGCAGACGCGGAGACCCAGTACTTC.

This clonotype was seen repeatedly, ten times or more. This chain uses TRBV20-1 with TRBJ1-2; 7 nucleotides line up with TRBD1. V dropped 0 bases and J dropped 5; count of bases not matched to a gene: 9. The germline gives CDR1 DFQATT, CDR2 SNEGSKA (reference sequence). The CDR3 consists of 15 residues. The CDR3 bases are TGCAGTGCTAGAGATGGGGGCCGGGACAGATATGGCTACACCTTC. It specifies CSARDGGRDRYGYTF.

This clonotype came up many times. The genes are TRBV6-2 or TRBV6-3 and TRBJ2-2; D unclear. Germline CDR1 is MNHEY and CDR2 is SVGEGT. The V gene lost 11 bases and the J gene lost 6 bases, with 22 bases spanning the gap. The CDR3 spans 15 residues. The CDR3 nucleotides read TGTGCCGGCTCACCTGAGGAATCTATAGCCGGGGAGCTGTTTTTT. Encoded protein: CAGSPEESIAGELFF.

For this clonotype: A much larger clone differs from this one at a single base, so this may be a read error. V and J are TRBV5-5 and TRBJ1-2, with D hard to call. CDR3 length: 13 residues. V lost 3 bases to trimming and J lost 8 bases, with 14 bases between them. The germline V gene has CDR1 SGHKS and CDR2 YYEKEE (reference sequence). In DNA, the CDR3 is TGTGCCAGCAGCTCCCTGGACGTAAGGGGCTACACCTTC. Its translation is CASSSLDVRGYTF.

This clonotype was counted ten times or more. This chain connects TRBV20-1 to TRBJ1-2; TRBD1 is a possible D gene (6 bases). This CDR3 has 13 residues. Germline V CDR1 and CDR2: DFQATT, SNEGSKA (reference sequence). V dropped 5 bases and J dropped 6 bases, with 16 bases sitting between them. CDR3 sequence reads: CSAPRGMEDGYTF. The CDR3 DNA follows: TGCAGTGCTCCCAGGGGAATGGAGGATGGCTACACCTTC.

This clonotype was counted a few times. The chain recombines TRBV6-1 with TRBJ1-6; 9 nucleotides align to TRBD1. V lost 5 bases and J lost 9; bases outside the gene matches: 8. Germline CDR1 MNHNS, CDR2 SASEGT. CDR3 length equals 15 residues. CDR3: CASSPRQGVGSPLHF. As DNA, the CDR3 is TGTGCCAGCAGTCCACGACAGGGGGTAGGTTCACCCCTCCACTTT.

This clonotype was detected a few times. The CDR3 reads CASSPRALNTEAFF. The DNA of the CDR3 is TGTGCCAGCAGCCCCCGGGCCCTGAACACTGAAGCTTTCTTT. The chain couples TRBV7-2 to TRBJ1-1; D gene ambiguous. V was shortened by 5 bases and J by 0 bases, with 10 bases between the two germline ends. The CDR3 covers 14 residues. Germline V lookup: CDR1 SGHTA, CDR2 FQGNSA.

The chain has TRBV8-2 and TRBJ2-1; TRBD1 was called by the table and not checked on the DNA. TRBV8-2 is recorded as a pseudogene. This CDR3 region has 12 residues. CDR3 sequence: CAMGTRLDEQFF. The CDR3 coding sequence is TGTGCCATGGGGACCAGGCTGGATGAGCAGTTCTTC.

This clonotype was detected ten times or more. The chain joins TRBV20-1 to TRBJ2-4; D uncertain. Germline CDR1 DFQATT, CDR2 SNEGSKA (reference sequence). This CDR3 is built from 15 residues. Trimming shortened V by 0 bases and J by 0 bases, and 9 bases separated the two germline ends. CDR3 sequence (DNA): TGCAGTGCTAGAGATCTGCAACTAGCCAAAAACATTCAGTACTTC. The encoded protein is CSARDLQLAKNIQYF.

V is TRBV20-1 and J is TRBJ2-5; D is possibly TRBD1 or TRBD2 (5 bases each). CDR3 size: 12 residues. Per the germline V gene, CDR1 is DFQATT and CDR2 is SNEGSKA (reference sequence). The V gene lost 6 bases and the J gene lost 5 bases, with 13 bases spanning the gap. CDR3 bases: TGCAGTGCCCAAAACTGGGGGGAGACCCAGTACTTC. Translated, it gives CSAQNWGETQYF.

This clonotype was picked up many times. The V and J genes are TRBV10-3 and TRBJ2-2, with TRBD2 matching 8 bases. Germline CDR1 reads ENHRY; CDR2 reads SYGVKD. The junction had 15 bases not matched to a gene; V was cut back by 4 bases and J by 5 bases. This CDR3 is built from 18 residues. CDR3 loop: CAISVETYSGRETGELFF. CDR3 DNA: TGTGCCATCAGTGTAGAGACTTACAGCGGGAGAGAGACCGGGGAGCTGTTTTTT.

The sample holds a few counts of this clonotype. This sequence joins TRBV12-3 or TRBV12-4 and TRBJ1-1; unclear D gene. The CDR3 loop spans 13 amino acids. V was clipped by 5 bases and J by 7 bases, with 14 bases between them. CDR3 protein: CASSPDVGLEAFF. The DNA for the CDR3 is TGTGCCAGCAGTCCGGACGTTGGTCTTGAAGCTTTCTTT.

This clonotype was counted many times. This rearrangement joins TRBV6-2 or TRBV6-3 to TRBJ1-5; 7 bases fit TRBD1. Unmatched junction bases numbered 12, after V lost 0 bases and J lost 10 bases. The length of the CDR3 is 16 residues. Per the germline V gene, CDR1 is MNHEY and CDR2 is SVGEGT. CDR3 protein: CASSYSMTGISRPQHF. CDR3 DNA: TGTGCCAGCAGTTACTCGATGACAGGGATTTCACGCCCCCAGCATTTT.

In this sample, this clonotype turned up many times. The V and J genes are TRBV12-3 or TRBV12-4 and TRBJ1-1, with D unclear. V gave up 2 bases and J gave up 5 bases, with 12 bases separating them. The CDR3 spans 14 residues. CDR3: CASSLPGDGTEAFF. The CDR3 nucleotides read TGTGCCAGCAGTTTACCAGGTGATGGGACTGAAGCTTTCTTT.

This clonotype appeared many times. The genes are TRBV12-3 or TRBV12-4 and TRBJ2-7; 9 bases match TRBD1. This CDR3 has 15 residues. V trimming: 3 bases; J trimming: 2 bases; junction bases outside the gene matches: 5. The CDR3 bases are TGTGCCAGCAGTTTCGGGACAGGGAGGGCCTACGAGCAGTACTTC. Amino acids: CASSFGTGRAYEQYF.

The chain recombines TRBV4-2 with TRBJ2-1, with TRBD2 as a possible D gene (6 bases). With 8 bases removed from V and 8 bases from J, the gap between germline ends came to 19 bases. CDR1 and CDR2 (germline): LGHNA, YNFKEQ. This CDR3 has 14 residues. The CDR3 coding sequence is TGTGCCAGCGGCCCGGGACTGGCGTGGGATGAGCAGTTCTTC. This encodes CASGPGLAWDEQFF.

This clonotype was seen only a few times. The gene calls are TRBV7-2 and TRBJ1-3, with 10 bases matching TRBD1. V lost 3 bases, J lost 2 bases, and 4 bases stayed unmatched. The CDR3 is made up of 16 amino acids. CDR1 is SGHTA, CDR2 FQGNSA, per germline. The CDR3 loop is CASSFVGTGAGNTIYF. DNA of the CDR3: TGTGCCAGCAGCTTCGTCGGGACAGGGGCTGGAAACACCATATATTTT. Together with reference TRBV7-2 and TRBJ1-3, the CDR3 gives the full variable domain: GAGVSQSPSNKVTEKGKDVELRCDPISGHTALYWYRQSLGQGLEFLIYFQGNSAPDKSGLPSDRFSAERTGGSVSTLTIQRTQQEDSAVYLCASSFVGTGAGNTIYFGEGSWLTVV.

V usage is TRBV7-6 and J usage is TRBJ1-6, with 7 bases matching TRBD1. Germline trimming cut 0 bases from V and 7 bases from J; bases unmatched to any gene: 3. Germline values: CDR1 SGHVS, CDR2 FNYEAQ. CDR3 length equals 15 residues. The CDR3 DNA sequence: TGTGCCAGCAGCTTAGCACAGGGGTCGAATTCACCCCTCCACTTT. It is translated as CASSLAQGSNSPLHF. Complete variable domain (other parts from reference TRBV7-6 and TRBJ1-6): GAGVSQSPRYKVTKRGQDVALRCDPISGHVSLYWYRQALGQGPEFLTYFNYEAQQDKSGLPNDRFSAERPEGSISTLTIQRTEQRDSAMYRCASSLAQGSNSPLHFGNGTRLTVT.

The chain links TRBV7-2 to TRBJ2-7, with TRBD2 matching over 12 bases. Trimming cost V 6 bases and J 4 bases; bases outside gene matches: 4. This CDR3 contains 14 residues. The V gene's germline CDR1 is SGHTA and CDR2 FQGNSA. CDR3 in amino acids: CASSRGTSGYEQYF. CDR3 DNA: TGTGCCAGCAGTCGGGGGACTAGCGGGTACGAGCAGTACTTC. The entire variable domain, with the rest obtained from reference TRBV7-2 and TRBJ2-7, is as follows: GAGVSQSPSNKVTEKGKDVELRCDPISGHTALYWYRQSLGQGLEFLIYFQGNSAPDKSGLPSDRFSAERTGGSVSTLTIQRTQQEDSAVYLCASSRGTSGYEQYFGPGTRLTVT.

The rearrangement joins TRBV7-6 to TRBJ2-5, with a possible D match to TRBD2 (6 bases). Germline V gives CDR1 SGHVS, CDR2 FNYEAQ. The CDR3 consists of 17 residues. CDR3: CPRSWGVRGLYQETQYF. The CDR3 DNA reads TGTCCCCGCAGCTGGGGGGTCCGGGGCCTCTACCAAGAGACCCAGTACTTC. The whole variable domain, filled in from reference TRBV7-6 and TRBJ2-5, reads GAGVSQSPRYKVTKRGQDVALRCDPISGHVSLYWYRQALGQGPEFLTYFNYEAQQDKSGLPNDRFSAERPEGSISTLTIQRTEQRDSAMYRCPRSWGVRGLYQETQYFGPGTRLLVL.

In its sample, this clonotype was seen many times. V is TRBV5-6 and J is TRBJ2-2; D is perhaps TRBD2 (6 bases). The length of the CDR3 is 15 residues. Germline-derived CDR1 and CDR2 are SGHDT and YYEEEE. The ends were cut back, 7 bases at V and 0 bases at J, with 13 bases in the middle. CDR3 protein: CASGVGGTNTGELFF. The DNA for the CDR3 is TGTGCCAGCGGCGTCGGGGGAACGAACACCGGGGAGCTGTTTTTT. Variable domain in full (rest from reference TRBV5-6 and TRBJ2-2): DAGVTQSPTHLIKTRGQQVTLRCSPKSGHDTVSWYQQALGQGPQFIFQYYEEEERQRGNFPDRFSGHQFPNYSSELNVNALLLGDSALYLCASGVGGTNTGELFFGEGSRLTVL.

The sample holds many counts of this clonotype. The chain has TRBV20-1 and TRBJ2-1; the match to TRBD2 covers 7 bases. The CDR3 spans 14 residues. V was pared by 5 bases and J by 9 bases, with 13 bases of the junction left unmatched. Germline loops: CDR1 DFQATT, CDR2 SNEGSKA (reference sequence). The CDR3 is CSAVLAGVDREQFF. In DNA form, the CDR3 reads TGCAGTGCTGTCCTGGCGGGAGTAGATCGTGAGCAGTTCTTC.